The clone carrying this T cell receptor (beta chain) is a singleton in its sample. The entry originates in a study of cytomegalovirus exposure and HLA in healthy donors. V was clipped by 4 bases and J by 6 bases; unmatched bases: 11. CDR1 is LGHNA, CDR2 YSLEER, per germline. The CDR3 is 15 residues long. Data came from immunoSEQ multiplex PCR; TCRdb stores just in-frame clones and leaves some out. The repertoire holds 130,000 or so clones, with about nine tenths as singletons. This TCR derives from a man aged 25 to 40 in good health and CMV-seronegative. The V call is TRBV4-3, the J call TRBJ1-2; 7 bases are a match to TRBD1. Sequenced input: PBMCs. The CDR3 spells CASSPSRTGGDGYTF. The CDR3 DNA sequence: TGCGCCAGCAGCCCTTCTAGGACAGGCGGGGATGGCTACACCTTC.